The entry below gives a single T cell receptor (beta chain) sequence along with its context. Its antigen remains unidentified. The sample holds no much larger clone one base away, and base qualities are not on file. The treatment or condition tag for this specimen amounts to: in vitro stimulation with specific CMV peptide epitopes to enrich CMV-specific T cells. Sequencing took place on an Illumina HiSeq 1500. TCRdb reanalyzed the raw reads on its own, using fastp at Q25 for trimming and MiXCR for clone calling, and kept in-frame beta chains. Every CDR3 protein is listed once, alongside the most common genes and DNA of its rows. In this sample the table shows hundreds of thousands of distinct CDR3 sequences, about 33% of which occur a single time. The top ten hold 15% to 20% of the sample. These data originate in a study of T cell repertoires in cytomegalovirus infection (dated by TCRdb to between 2019 and 2020). For the study in its entirety: Alongside well-studied HLA-B-restricted epitopes, the peptide stimulations were aimed at recently identified HLA-C-restricted CMV epitopes, whose presentation resists viral immunomodulation. Donor HLA type was relevant to the analysis, as public TCR beta signatures indicated carriage of CMV infection together with the matching HLA type. Points the paper makes about the study in general: In both this cohort and an independent cohort of more than 350 donors, the cumulative frequency of public TCR beta family members distinguished carriers of CMV infection plus the relevant HLA type. The ex vivo response was dominated by HLA-C-restricted CMV-specific TCR beta clonotypes, which also provided the single most frequent clonotype in two of eight donors.

Per the germline V gene (reference sequence), SEHNR is the CDR1 and FQNEAQ is the CDR2. Trimming at the junction amounts to 4 bases on V and 9 bases on J, and the germline ends lie 13 bases apart. The CDR3 starts with the cysteine, ends with the phenylalanine, and has 13 residues. Only the CDR3 part of the read is kept: 39 bases, read in frame from the first base. This sample comprised cultured PBMCs, obtained from culture after CMV antigen stimulation. The receptor comes from a human donor in good health (CMV status not recorded). Some clones in this sample may be carry-over from other donors' samples. The chain couples TRBV7-9 to TRBJ2-1, with the D segment identity uncertain. The CDR3 in this case is CASSSASYGEQFF. The DNA sequence is given as TGTGCCAGCAGCTCCGCTTCTTATGGTGAGCAGTTCTTC.